The present T cell receptor beta chain was sequenced within a study of identifying expanded T cells in peripheral blood. This CDR3 comprises 16 residues. Germline assignment: CDR1 SGDLS and CDR2 YYNGEE. Trimming stripped 0 bases from V and 2 bases from J, with 13 bases between. During the collection period, no donor immune events like infections were recorded. In the case of this clone: What it binds is not known.

General study results and limits: Across healthy donors, higher total template counts meant significantly greater roughly 2-week count variance.

Profiled with immunoSEQ multiplex PCR; TCRdb holds only in-frame clones, not every one. The repertoire includes about 120,000 clones, more than 75% of them detected once, and 3.3% sits in the top ten. The clonotype was recovered from a person between 18 and 69 years old in good health. The chain links TRBV9 to TRBJ2-3; maybe TRBD1 (5 bases). The sequenced material came from blood. The CDR3, as DNA: TGTGCCAGCAGCGTAGCAGGAACAGGCTTCACAGATACGCAGTATTTT. Residues: CASSVAGTGFTDTQYF.